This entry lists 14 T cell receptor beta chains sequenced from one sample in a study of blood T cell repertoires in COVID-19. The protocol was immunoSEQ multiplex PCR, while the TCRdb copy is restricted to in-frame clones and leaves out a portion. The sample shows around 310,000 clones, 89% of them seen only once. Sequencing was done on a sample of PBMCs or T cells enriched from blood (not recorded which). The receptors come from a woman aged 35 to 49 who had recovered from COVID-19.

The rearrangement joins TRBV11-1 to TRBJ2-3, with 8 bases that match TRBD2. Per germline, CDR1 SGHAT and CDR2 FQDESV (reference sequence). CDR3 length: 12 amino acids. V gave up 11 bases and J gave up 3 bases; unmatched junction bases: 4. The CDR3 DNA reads TGTGCCGTCGGCGGGGGGACAGATACGCAGTATTTT. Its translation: CAVGGGTDTQYF.

CDR3 protein: CASSPLGVDEQYF. For the CDR3, the DNA is TGTGCCAGCAGCCCCCTGGGAGTAGACGAGCAGTACTTC. The chain recombines TRBV5-6 with TRBJ2-7; possible D gene TRBD2, 5 bases. CDR3 length: 13 amino acids. Trimming cost V 4 bases and J 5 bases, with 13 bases left between them. Germline V gene data show CDR1 as SGHDT and CDR2 as YYEEEE. Variable domain in full (rest from reference TRBV5-6 and TRBJ2-7): DAGVTQSPTHLIKTRGQQVTLRCSPKSGHDTVSWYQQALGQGPQFIFQYYEEEERQRGNFPDRFSGHQFPNYSSELNVNALLLGDSALYLCASSPLGVDEQYFGPGTRLTVT.

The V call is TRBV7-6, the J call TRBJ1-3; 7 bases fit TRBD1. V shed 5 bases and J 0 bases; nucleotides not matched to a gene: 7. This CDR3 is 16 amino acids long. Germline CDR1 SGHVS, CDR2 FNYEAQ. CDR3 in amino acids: CASSLSRDSSGNTIYF. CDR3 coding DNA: TGTGCCAGCAGCCTTAGCCGGGACAGCTCTGGAAACACCATATATTTT. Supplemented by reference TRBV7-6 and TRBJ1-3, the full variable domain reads GAGVSQSPRYKVTKRGQDVALRCDPISGHVSLYWYRQALGQGPEFLTYFNYEAQQDKSGLPNDRFSAERPEGSISTLTIQRTEQRDSAMYRCASSLSRDSSGNTIYFGEGSWLTVV.

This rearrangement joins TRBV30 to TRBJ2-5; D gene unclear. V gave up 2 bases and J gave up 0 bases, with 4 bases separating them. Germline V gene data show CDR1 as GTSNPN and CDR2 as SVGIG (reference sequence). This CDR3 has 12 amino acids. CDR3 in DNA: TGTGCCTGGAGTCAATACCAAGAGACCCAGTACTTC. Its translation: CAWSQYQETQYF. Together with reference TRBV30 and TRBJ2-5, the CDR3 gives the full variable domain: SQTIHQWPATLVQPVGSPLSLECTVEGTSNPNLYWYRQAAGRGLQLLFYSVGIGQISSEVPQNLSASRPQDRQFILSSKKLLLSDSGFYLCAWSQYQETQYFGPGTRLLVL.

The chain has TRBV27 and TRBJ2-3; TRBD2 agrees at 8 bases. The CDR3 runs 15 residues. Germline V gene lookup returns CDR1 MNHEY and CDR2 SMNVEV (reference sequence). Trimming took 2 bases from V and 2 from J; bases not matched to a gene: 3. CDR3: CASSLRGGDTDTQYF. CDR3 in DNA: TGTGCCAGCAGTTTACGGGGGGGGGACACAGATACGCAGTATTTT.

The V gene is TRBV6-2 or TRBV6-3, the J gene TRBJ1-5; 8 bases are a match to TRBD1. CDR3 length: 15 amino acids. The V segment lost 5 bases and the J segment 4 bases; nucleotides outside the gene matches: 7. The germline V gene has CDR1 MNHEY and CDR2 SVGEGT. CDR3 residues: CASSTGQVKNQPQHF. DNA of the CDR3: TGTGCCAGCAGTACGGGACAGGTGAAGAATCAGCCCCAGCATTTT.

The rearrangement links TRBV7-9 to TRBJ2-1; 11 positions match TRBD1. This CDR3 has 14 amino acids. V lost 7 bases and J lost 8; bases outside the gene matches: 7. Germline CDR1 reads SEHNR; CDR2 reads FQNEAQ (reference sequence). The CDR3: CASTGQGAFDEQFF. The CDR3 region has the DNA TGTGCCAGCACCGGACAGGGGGCGTTTGATGAGCAGTTCTTC.

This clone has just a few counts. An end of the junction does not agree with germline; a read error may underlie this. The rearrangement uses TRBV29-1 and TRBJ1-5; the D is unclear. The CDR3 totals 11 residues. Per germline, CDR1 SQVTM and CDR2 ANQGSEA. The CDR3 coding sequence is TGCAGCGTTGAGGAGGGTCAGGCCCAGCATTTT. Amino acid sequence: CSVEEGQAQHF.

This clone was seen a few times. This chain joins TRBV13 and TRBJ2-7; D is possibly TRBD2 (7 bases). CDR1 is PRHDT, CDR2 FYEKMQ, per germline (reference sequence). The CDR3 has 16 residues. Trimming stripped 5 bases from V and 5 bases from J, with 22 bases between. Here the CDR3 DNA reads TGTGCCAGCAGCCTTGGGGGGGGCAGGGGAACCAACGAGCAGTACTTC. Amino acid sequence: CASSLGGGRGTNEQYF. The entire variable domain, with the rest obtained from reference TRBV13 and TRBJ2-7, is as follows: AAGVIQSPRHLIKEKRETATLKCYPIPRHDTVYWYQQGPGQDPQFLISFYEKMQSDKGSIPDRFSAQQFSDYHSELNMSSLELGDSALYFCASSLGGGRGTNEQYFGPGTRLTVT.

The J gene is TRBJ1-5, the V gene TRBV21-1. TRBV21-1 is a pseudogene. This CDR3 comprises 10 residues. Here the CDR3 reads CASFSQPQHF. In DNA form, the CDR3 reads TGTGCCAGCTTTAGTCAGCCCCAGCATTTT.

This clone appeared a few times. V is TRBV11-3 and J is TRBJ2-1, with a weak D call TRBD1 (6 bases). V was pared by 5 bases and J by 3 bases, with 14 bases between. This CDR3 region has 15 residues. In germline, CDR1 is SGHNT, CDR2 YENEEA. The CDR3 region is CASSLRDTDYNEQFF. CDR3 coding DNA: TGTGCCAGCAGCCTACGGGACACGGACTACAATGAGCAGTTCTTC.

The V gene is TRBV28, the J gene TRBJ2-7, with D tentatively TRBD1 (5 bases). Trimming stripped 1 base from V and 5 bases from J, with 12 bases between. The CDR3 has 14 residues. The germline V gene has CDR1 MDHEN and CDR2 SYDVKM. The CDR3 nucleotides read TGTGCCAGCAGTTTATCCCCAGGGCAAGACGAGCAGTACTTC. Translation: CASSLSPGQDEQYF.

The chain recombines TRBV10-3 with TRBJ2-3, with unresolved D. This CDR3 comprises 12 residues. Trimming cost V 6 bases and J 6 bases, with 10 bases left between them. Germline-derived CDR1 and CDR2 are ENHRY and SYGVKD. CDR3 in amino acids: CAISPLSDTQYF. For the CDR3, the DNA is TGTGCCATCAGCCCCTTATCGGATACGCAGTATTTT.

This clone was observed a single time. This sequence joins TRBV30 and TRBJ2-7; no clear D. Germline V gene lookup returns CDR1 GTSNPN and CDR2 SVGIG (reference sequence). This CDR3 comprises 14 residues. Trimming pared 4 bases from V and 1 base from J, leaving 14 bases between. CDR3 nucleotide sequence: TGTGCCTGGAAAGTCGGGTACGCTTCCTACGAGCAGTACTTC. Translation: CAWKVGYASYEQYF.